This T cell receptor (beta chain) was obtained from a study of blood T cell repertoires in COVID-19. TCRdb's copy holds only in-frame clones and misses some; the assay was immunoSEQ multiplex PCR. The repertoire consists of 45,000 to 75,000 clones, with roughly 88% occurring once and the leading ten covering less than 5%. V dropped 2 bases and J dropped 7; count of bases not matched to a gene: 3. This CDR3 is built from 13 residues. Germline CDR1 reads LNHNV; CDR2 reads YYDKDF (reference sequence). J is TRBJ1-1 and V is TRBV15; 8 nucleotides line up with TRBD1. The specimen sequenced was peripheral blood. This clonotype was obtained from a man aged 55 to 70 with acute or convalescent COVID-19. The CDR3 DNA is TGTGCCACCAGCAGAAGGACAGGGTATGAAGCTTTCTTT. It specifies CATSRRTGYEAFF.